This T cell receptor (beta chain) was documented in a study of blood T cell repertoires in COVID-19. Study information: T cells, B-cell-depleted T cells, or PBMCs provided the cDNA or gDNA that served as material.

The length of the CDR3 is 16 residues. CDR1 and CDR2 from the germline V gene are SGHKS and YYEKEE (reference sequence). Deletions cut 0 bases from V and 5 bases from J, with 17 bases between. Cohort assignment relied on participant-reported clinical history. Either two negative PCRs, clearance, or symptom resolution qualified Cohort 3 donors as recovered. Authors' processing steps: Counts of nucleated cells, estimated from reference gene primer amplification, were obtained. Generated by immunoSEQ multiplex PCR, the TCRdb table keeps only in-frame clones and is missing some. That table furnishes V, J and clone size, whereas the DNA furnished D and trimming. This sample yields roughly 300,000 clones, of which nearly 90% are seen a single time; approximately 5.3% belongs to the top ten.

The clonotype comes from a woman aged 30 to 39 who had recovered from COVID-19. This rearrangement joins TRBV5-5 to TRBJ2-5; D is possibly TRBD2 (6 bases). The sequenced sample consisted of PBMCs or T cells enriched from blood (not recorded which). Here the CDR3 DNA reads TGTGCCAGCAGCTTGGCTATGGGCCGGGCGGGGGAGACCCAGTACTTC. Encoded protein: CASSLAMGRAGETQYF.